This TCR beta chain is drawn from a study of shared clonotypes between healthy human individuals. Study findings and constraints: In the sorted subsets, rarefaction showed sequencing was incomplete despite large depth.

A word on this clone: Antigen unknown.

This CDR3 has 12 amino acids. Germline V gene lookup returns CDR1 SGHTA and CDR2 FQGNSA. V gave up 6 bases and J gave up 7 bases, with 9 bases separating them. CD4+ cells yielded CD45RA+ naive and CD45RA-negative memory subsets. Method: immunoSEQ multiplex PCR; TCRdb's copy keeps in-frame clones and lacks some. The table shows roughly 2.5 million clones, with around 94% occurring only once. This receptor was obtained from a man younger than 35 in good health. Sequencing was carried out using naive CD4+ T cells sorted from blood. Indicated subset: CD45RA+ positively selected. The genes are TRBV7-2 and TRBJ2-2, with D maybe TRBD2 (5 bases). CDR3 bases: TGTGCCAGCAGTCGGGCGGGCGGGGAGCTGTTTTTT. Translation: CASSRAGGELFF.